What follows are 22 T cell receptor beta chains derived from one specimen sequenced in a study of OX40 agonist ivuxolimab in advanced cancers. Libraries were prepared by immunoSEQ multiplex PCR; TCRdb keeps only in-frame clonotypes and omits some of them. The sample has about 27,000 clones, 82% seen once. This specimen was CD4+ or CD8+ T cells sorted from blood, taken in a trial of the OX40 agonist ivuxolimab. These receptors were taken from an adult with an advanced solid tumor such as melanoma, head and neck, liver or kidney cancer.

CDR3 coding DNA: TGTGCCAGCAGTTCGTTACACTCGGGACTAGCAGAGACCCAGTACTTC. Translating gives CASSSLHSGLAETQYF. The chain links TRBV5-4 to TRBJ2-5, with 9 positions matching TRBD2. This CDR3 has 16 residues. J was trimmed by 4 bases and V by 5 bases; bases with no gene match: 12. The germline gives CDR1 SGHNT, CDR2 YYREEE (reference sequence).

The chain links TRBV27 to TRBJ1-1, with a tentative D call TRBD1 (6 bases). V lost 2 bases and J lost 3, with 10 bases in between. The CDR3 has 14 amino acids. Germline CDR1 MNHEY, CDR2 SMNVEV (reference sequence). For the CDR3, the DNA is TGTGCCAGCAGTTTAGGGGGCGAAGACACTGAAGCTTTCTTT. Amino acid sequence: CASSLGGEDTEAFF.

The V and J genes are TRBV27 and TRBJ1-1; a weak D match, TRBD1 (6 bases). The CDR3 sequence is 13 residues long. CDR1 and CDR2 from the germline V gene are MNHEY and SMNVEV (reference sequence). V lost 6 bases and J lost 7, with 15 bases in between. CDR3 residues: CASRGGGGFEAFF. In DNA form, the CDR3 reads TGTGCCAGCAGGGGAGGGGGGGGCTTTGAAGCTTTCTTT.

The chain joins TRBV9 to TRBJ2-7, with D possibly being TRBD1 (6 bases). The germline V gene has CDR1 SGDLS and CDR2 YYNGEE. This CDR3 region has 14 residues. V gave up 0 bases and J gave up 2 bases, with 9 bases separating them. The CDR3 coding sequence is TGTGCCAGCAGCGTAGGGACAGCGACCTACGAGCAGTACTTC. Its protein is CASSVGTATYEQYF.

V gene TRBV19 combines with J gene TRBJ1-6; D call uncertain. In germline, CDR1 is LNHDA, CDR2 SQIVND (reference sequence). CDR3 length: 13 amino acids. V was pared by 5 bases and J by 10 bases, with 12 bases between. The CDR3 is CASSASDRSPLHF. The DNA for the CDR3 is TGTGCCAGTAGTGCCTCAGATCGGTCACCCCTCCACTTT.

J is TRBJ2-1 and V is TRBV27; TRBD1 is a possible D gene (6 bases). CDR3 length: 14 amino acids. With 4 bases removed from V and 3 bases from J, the gap between germline ends came to 10 bases. Germline V gene lookup returns CDR1 MNHEY and CDR2 SMNVEV (reference sequence). CDR3 loop: CASSSGTRYNEQFF. The DNA of the CDR3 is TGTGCCAGCAGTTCCGGGACACGCTACAATGAGCAGTTCTTC.

This chain links TRBV27 with TRBJ1-2; 7 positions agree with TRBD1. The germline CDR1 and CDR2 sequences are MNHEY and SMNVEV (reference sequence). The CDR3 length is 13 residues. Trimming cost V 5 bases and J 8 bases; bases outside gene matches: 8. The CDR3 region is CASSTSTGNGYTF. The CDR3 bases are TGTGCCAGCAGTACCTCGACAGGGAACGGCTACACCTTC.

The rearrangement uses TRBV6-5 and TRBJ2-2; D is perhaps TRBD1 (5 bases). The CDR3 extends over 15 amino acids. V shed 8 bases and J shed 1 base, with 14 bases lying between them. Germline CDR1 is MNHEY and CDR2 is SVGAGI. For the CDR3, the DNA is TGTGCCAGCGCGGTGGGGCTAGGGAACACCGGGGAGCTGTTTTTT. Amino acids: CASAVGLGNTGELFF.

This clone was recorded only once. The chain couples TRBV28 to TRBJ1-2; a possible D gene is TRBD1 (5 bases). Trimming took 3 bases from V and 3 from J, leaving 8 bases between them. Germline CDR1 reads MDHEN; CDR2 reads SYDVKM. There are 13 residues in the CDR3. The DNA of the CDR3 is TGTGCCAGCAGTTTCGGGGGGGACTATGGCTACACCTTC. It is translated as CASSFGGDYGYTF.

This clone was counted once. This chain connects TRBV6-6 to TRBJ2-7, with TRBD2 matching 13 bases. The V gene's germline CDR1 is MNHNY and CDR2 SVGAGI (reference sequence). V lost 4 bases to trimming and J lost 0 bases; unmatched junction nucleotides: 3. This CDR3 spans 16 amino acids. CDR3 bases: TGTGCCAGCAGTTTGACTAGCGGGGGGAGCTCCTACGAGCAGTACTTC. Translating it yields CASSLTSGGSSYEQYF.

V is TRBV28 and J is TRBJ1-2, with 9 nucleotides matching TRBD1. The CDR3 covers 15 residues. Germline V gene data show CDR1 as MDHEN and CDR2 as SYDVKM. The V gene end was trimmed by 6 bases and the J gene end by 3 bases; junction bases not matched to a gene: 8. The DNA for the CDR3 is TGTGCCAGCAGCGGCCGGGACAGGGTCTACTATGGCTACACCTTC. As protein: CASSGRDRVYYGYTF.

This chain joins TRBV9 and TRBJ2-3, with 7 bases aligning to TRBD2. Per germline, CDR1 SGDLS and CDR2 YYNGEE. The CDR3 loop spans 16 amino acids. V was pared by 3 bases and J by 3 bases, with 10 bases of the junction left unmatched. The CDR3 DNA reads as TGTGCCAGCAGCGCCCTTGGGGGGGTAATAACAGATACGCAGTATTTT. The encoded protein is CASSALGGVITDTQYF.

V and J are TRBV4-2 and TRBJ2-4; 9 nucleotides match TRBD1. Unmatched junction bases numbered 11, after V lost 0 bases and J lost 5 bases. This CDR3 spans 18 amino acids. In germline, CDR1 is LGHNA, CDR2 YNFKEQ. CDR3 loop: CASSQDLGTGSHENIQYF. The CDR3 DNA follows: TGTGCCAGCAGCCAAGATCTGGGGACAGGGAGCCATGAAAACATTCAGTACTTC.

The gene calls are TRBV28 and TRBJ2-2, with a weak D call TRBD2 (5 bases). The CDR3 has 14 amino acids. The V and J ends lost 7 bases and 3 bases respectively, with 12 bases between them. The V gene's germline CDR1 is MDHEN and CDR2 SYDVKM. CDR3 loop: CASTHSVDTGELFF. The DNA for the CDR3 is TGTGCCAGCACCCATAGCGTGGACACCGGGGAGCTGTTTTTT.

The CDR3 DNA reads as TGCAGCGTTGAAGGCGGACTACTGAACACCGGGGAGCTGTTTTTT. Translation: CSVEGGLLNTGELFF. The chain is built from TRBV29-1 and TRBJ2-2, with D possibly TRBD2 on 6 matching bases. Germline assignment: CDR1 SQVTM and CDR2 ANQGSEA. The V end lost 1 base, the J end lost 1 base, and 10 bases lay between the germline ends. The CDR3 sequence is 15 residues long.

This chain connects TRBV2 to TRBJ1-1; TRBD1 matches at 10 bases. This CDR3 is built from 12 residues. Germline trimming cut 10 bases from V and 4 bases from J; bases unmatched to any gene: 3. Germline V gene sequence: CDR1 SNHLY, CDR2 FYNNEI. The DNA of the CDR3 is TGTGCCAATTGGGACAGGGGCACTGAAGCTTTCTTT. Amino acids: CANWDRGTEAFF.

This clone was observed a handful of times. This sample includes further DNA sequences coding for the same CDR3. This chain joins TRBV28 and TRBJ2-5; unclear D gene. The ends were cut back, 5 bases at V and 1 base at J, with 14 bases in the middle. There are 15 residues in the CDR3. Germline V gene data show CDR1 as MDHEN and CDR2 as SYDVKM. The CDR3 loop is CASSPRGPGQETQYF. CDR3 DNA sequence: TGTGCCAGCAGTCCTAGAGGACCAGGCCAAGAGACCCAGTACTTC. Full variable domain (outside the CDR3, taken from reference TRBV28 and TRBJ2-5): DVKVTQSSRYLVKRTGEKVFLECVQDMDHENMFWYRQDPGLGLRLIYFSYDVKMKEKGDIPEGYSVSREKKERFSLILESASTNQTSMYLCASSPRGPGQETQYFGPGTRLLVL.

The chain carries TRBV7-6 and TRBJ2-1; 10 nucleotides agree with TRBD1. The length of the CDR3 is 16 residues. In germline, CDR1 is SGHVS, CDR2 FNYEAQ. The J segment lost 6 bases and the V segment lost 5 bases, leaving 10 bases of the junction unmatched. CDR3 sequence: CASSPLPDRGINEQFF. The DNA of the CDR3 is TGTGCCAGCAGCCCCCTCCCGGACAGGGGGATCAATGAGCAGTTCTTC.

This sequence joins TRBV27 and TRBJ2-7; TRBD2 agrees at 8 bases. The CDR3 covers 14 residues. The germline gives CDR1 MNHEY, CDR2 SMNVEV (reference sequence). The trim removed 6 bases at V and 3 bases at J, leaving 7 bases unmatched. Here the CDR3 reads CASSPGGDLYEQYF. CDR3 bases: TGTGCCAGCAGCCCCGGGGGGGACCTCTACGAGCAGTACTTC.

This chain uses TRBV2 with TRBJ2-5; no clear D. Trimming left V 4 bases short and J 5 bases short, with 8 bases between. CDR1 is SNHLY and CDR2 is FYNNEI in the germline V gene. This CDR3 is 12 amino acids long. CDR3 in DNA: TGTGCCAGCAGTGCCCCTGGGGAGACCCAGTACTTC. Amino acids: CASSAPGETQYF.

The rearrangement joins TRBV19 to TRBJ2-7, with D possibly matching TRBD1 (5 bases). Germline CDR1 reads LNHDA; CDR2 reads SQIVND (reference sequence). Trimming took off 3 bases at V and 5 bases at J, with 14 bases between the two ends. The CDR3 is 14 amino acids. CDR3 protein: CASSIPGNIHEQYF. The CDR3 bases are TGTGCCAGTAGTATCCCAGGGAACATCCACGAGCAGTACTTC. Using reference TRBV19 and TRBJ2-7 for the parts outside the CDR3, the full variable domain is DGGITQSPKYLFRKEGQNVTLSCEQNLNHDAMYWYRQDPGQGLRLIYYSQIVNDFQKGDIAEGYSVSREKKESFPLTVTSAQKNPTAFYLCASSIPGNIHEQYFGPGTRLTVT.

This clone was recorded a few times. This chain joins TRBV4-1 and TRBJ2-1; 8 positions agree with TRBD1. V shed 4 bases, J shed 9 bases, and the junction held 11 bases outside the gene matches. This CDR3 contains 15 residues. CDR1 and CDR2 from the germline V gene are MGHRA and YSYEKL. CDR3 sequence (DNA): TGCGCCAGCAGCCTAACACAGGGGGGAATGGGTGAGCAGTTCTTC. Its translation is CASSLTQGGMGEQFF.